These 5 T cell receptor beta chains originate from one sample sequenced in a study of shared clonotypes between healthy human individuals (dated by TCRdb to about 2020). Library preparation was by the immunoSEQ multiplex PCR assay. TCRdb carries this immuneACCESS record with in-frame sequences only. Its versions omit some clonotypes, under half of them owing to an unresolved V gene in the studies checked, with the rest unexplained. The sample table records over a million clones; 75% of these occur just once. The ten largest clones add up to about 1.5% of the sample. Input material: memory CD4+ T cells sorted from blood. Per the publication, the cell subset or site label means: CD45RA-negative fraction. The receptors stem from a man aged 18 to 29 in good health.

The V gene is TRBV5-1, the J gene TRBJ1-2, with 7 bases that match TRBD1. V shed 4 bases and J 4 bases; nucleotides not matched to a gene: 7. In germline, CDR1 is SGHRS, CDR2 YFSETQ. The CDR3 is made up of 14 amino acids. The CDR3 region has the DNA TGCGCCAGCAGCCCTCCGGGACAGATCTATGGCTACACCTTC. Protein sequence: CASSPPGQIYGYTF.

The CDR3 region is CASSEQTSSGNTIYF. CDR3 DNA sequence: TGTGCCAGCAGTGAACAGACTTCATCTGGAAACACCATATATTTT. This chain links TRBV9 with TRBJ1-3; no clear D. The germline V and J ends were trimmed by 5 bases and 1 base, with 13 bases remaining between them. The V gene's germline CDR1 is SGDLS and CDR2 YYNGEE. This CDR3 region has 15 residues.

The J gene is TRBJ2-2, the V gene TRBV5-1; 11 nucleotides line up with TRBD1. Germline assignment: CDR1 SGHRS and CDR2 YFSETQ. V was pared by 4 bases and J by 2 bases, with 7 bases of the junction left unmatched. The CDR3 is 17 amino acids. The CDR3 spells CASSPRGQGGNTGELFF. The CDR3 nucleotides are TGCGCCAGCAGCCCCCGGGGACAGGGGGGTAACACCGGGGAGCTGTTTTTT. Drawing the rest from reference TRBV5-1 and TRBJ2-2, the complete variable domain is KAGVTQTPRYLIKTRGQQVTLSCSPISGHRSVSWYQQTPGQGLQFLFEYFSETQRNKGNFPGRFSGRQFSNSRSEMNVSTLELGDSALYLCASSPRGQGGNTGELFFGEGSRLTVL.

The chain links TRBV10-1 to TRBJ2-5, with 8 bases fitting TRBD2. Germline V gives CDR1 WNHNN, CDR2 SYGVQD (reference sequence). CDR3 size: 15 residues. V lost 2 bases to trimming and J lost 5 bases; unmatched junction nucleotides: 7. The CDR3 loop reads CASSETRGGLETQYF. CDR3 nucleotides: TGCGCCAGCAGTGAGACCCGCGGGGGGCTGGAGACCCAGTACTTC.

J is TRBJ2-7 and V is TRBV12-2; the D segment call TRBD2 is taken from the table without a DNA check. TRBV12-2 is a documented pseudogene. The length of the CDR3 is 15 residues. The CDR3 nucleotides are TGTGCAAGTCGCTTAGCCGGGACTGCACCCTACGAGCAGTACTTC. Its protein product is CASRLAGTAPYEQYF.